This section outlines one T cell receptor (beta chain) sequence together with its context. The sample holds a few counts of this clone. The clone's antigen remains unknown. Nothing much larger sits one base from this clone, and base qualities are not available. The entry originates in a study of monozygotic twins with cystic fibrosis (dated by TCRdb to about 2021). In the study overall: Barcoded libraries were made from around 3.2 micrograms of fragmented DNA using approximately 15 PCR cycles. Data for three of the twin pairs had already been reported earlier in a different context. The cohort included ten female and six male twin pairs, mostly children and adolescents, aged about 2.0 to 40 years with a median of about 8.8 years. Twins were ranked among roughly 1,000 cohort participants for weight-for-height and FEVPerc (FEV1 disease centile) on the day of blood sampling. To assess genetic influence on V and J gene usage, the study compared TCR beta repertoires within and across 16 monozygotic twin pairs with cystic fibrosis. Beyond this particular receptor, the publication reports: The greatest similarity to the co-twin was observed for V gene usage in 13 of 16 pairs and for J usage in 8 of 16 pairs, which suggested genetic constraints. Significantly higher nucleotide-identical clonotype sharing was observed within monozygotic CF twin pairs than between unrelated CF individuals (P = 0.000026, Mann-Whitney). The cohort was small, and no association was found between shared CDR3 numbers and age, concordance or disease severity. Simpson clonality was generally low (median 0.0095), suggesting a naive-dominated repertoire, with higher clonality in the most severely affected patients.

The germline V gene yields SGHNT for CDR1 and YENEEA for CDR2. The CDR3, from cysteine to phenylalanine, totals 14 residues. The CDR3 DNA has 42 bases and is translated from base 1. Deletion took 5 bases off V and 5 bases off J, with a span of 10 bases between the germline ends. TCR beta CDR3 regions were amplified by multiplex PCR using the immunoSEQ immune profiling system, following the manufacturer's instructions. An Illumina NextSeq system was used to carry out the sequencing. As for the original processing: Sequence data were processed on the immunoSEQ Analyzer platform, and clonality was calculated as the square root of Simpson's index of productive rearrangements. V and J usage similarity was measured by Jensen-Shannon distance, and CDR3 generation probabilities were computed with OLGA. The researchers looked up shared CDR3 sequences in the immuneACCESS database (August 2020) and in VDJdb (December 2020). The immuneACCESS repertoire file appears here via TCRdb, limited to in-frame rearrangements. These files lack a portion of the clones; in checked studies, under half of the deficit traces to unresolved V genes, and the cause of the others is not known. From that table come the V and J calls and clone size; the DNA was used to work out D and trimming. This sample gives 30,000 to 40,000 clones in total; around nine tenths of them show up just once. The top ten clonotypes cover approximately 0.19% of the sample.

The twin pairs came from the European Cystic Fibrosis Twin and Sibling Study Cohort, a cohort that recruited patients from 158 CF clinics across 14 European countries. Zygosity and CFTR genotype were verified in-house, with zygosity tested by multiplex PCR of nine short tandem repeat loci. Peripheral blood was taken from each twin, and clinical parameters were recorded on the day of blood sampling. Genomic DNA was isolated from peripheral blood cells with phenol/chloroform and kept in TE buffer at 4 degrees C. The chain is assembled from TRBV11-3 and TRBJ1-6; the D gene cannot be resolved reliably. Sequenced sample: blood. This TCR was recovered from a boy between 2 and 15 years old with cystic fibrosis. The CDR3 region reads CASSPESNNSPLHF. The bases read TGTGCCAGCAGCCCTGAGTCCAATAATTCACCCCTCCACTTT.